This TCR beta chain is from a study of blood T cell repertoires in COVID-19. Germline values: CDR1 SGHRS, CDR2 YFSETQ. There are 13 residues in the CDR3. J gave up 7 bases and V 6 bases, and 8 bases lay outside the gene matches. Data came from immunoSEQ multiplex PCR; TCRdb stores just in-frame clones and leaves some out. The sample lists 55,000 to 80,000 clones, over 65% occurring once. The J gene is TRBJ2-7, the V gene TRBV5-1; TRBD1 aligns across 9 bases. The material sequenced was peripheral blood. This sequence was found in a woman older than 75 with acute or convalescent COVID-19. CDR3 coding DNA: TGCGCCAGCAACTTCGGGACAGGGTTGGAGCAGTACTTC. This sequence encodes CASNFGTGLEQYF.